This T cell receptor beta chain was captured in a study of tumor-infiltrating lymphocytes in primary liver carcinoma. Turning to the study itself: Men and women, 30 to 69 years of age, made up the patients. Samples had roughly 3.65 to 7.13 million productive TCRbeta reads, comparable between tissue types.

This clonotype has just a few counts. What it recognizes is unknown. With around 520 ng total RNA as template and a constant-region primer, TCR beta cDNA was made. Three nested multiplex PCR rounds of slightly modified ARM-PCR generated TCR beta libraries. TCRdb reprocessed the multiplex PCR reads with MiXCR, giving one entry per CDR3 protein. The data contain about 99,000 distinct CDR3 sequences, almost 70% of them seen just once; the ten biggest clones take up around 9.5%. Study-wide results and caveats: The study found only about 8-24% of top clones in all five tumor regions.

Unsorted bulk tissue (roughly 20-31 mg) underwent RNA and DNA co-extraction. This clonotype was sampled from a woman aged 55-70 years with primary liver carcinoma and hepatitis B virus infection. Sequenced: liver tumor tissue from sampling region 5. Described subset: tumor region T5, tumor centre.

CDR3 in DNA: TGTGCCAGCAGCCCCACAGGGGGCGCGATTCATGGCTACACCTTC. Translating it yields CASSPTGGAIHGYTF. The chain combines TRBV7-9 with TRBJ1-2; 9 bases align to TRBD1. The CDR3 length is 15 residues. Germline loops: CDR1 SEHNR, CDR2 FQNEAQ (reference sequence). The V and J ends lost 5 bases and 6 bases, in that order; junction bases with no gene match: 10.